This T cell receptor (beta chain) was recorded in a study of shared clonotypes between healthy human individuals. Study findings and constraints: Unshared clonotypes carried lower generation probabilities than those common to all four donors.

This CDR3 spans 13 amino acids. CDR1 and CDR2 from the germline V gene are MDHEN and SYDVKM. Trimming removed 2 bases at V and 4 bases at J, with 6 bases between. Note on this clone: Antigen specificity is unknown. The same CDR3 is also encoded by other DNA sequences in this sample.

Here immunoSEQ multiplex PCR was the method, and the copy in TCRdb shows in-frame clones only, minus some. The profile covers under 1,900,000 clones, with 97% to 99% appearing a single time and approximately 0.4% taken by the ten largest. The V and J genes are TRBV28 and TRBJ1-5, with D unresolved. The TCR sequence derives from a man younger than 45 in good health. Specimen: naive CD4+ T cells sorted from blood. This sample's subset: CD45RA+ positively selected. CDR3 amino acids: CASSLGSNQPQHF. The CDR3 nucleotides read TGTGCCAGCAGTTTAGGTTCGAATCAGCCCCAGCATTTT.